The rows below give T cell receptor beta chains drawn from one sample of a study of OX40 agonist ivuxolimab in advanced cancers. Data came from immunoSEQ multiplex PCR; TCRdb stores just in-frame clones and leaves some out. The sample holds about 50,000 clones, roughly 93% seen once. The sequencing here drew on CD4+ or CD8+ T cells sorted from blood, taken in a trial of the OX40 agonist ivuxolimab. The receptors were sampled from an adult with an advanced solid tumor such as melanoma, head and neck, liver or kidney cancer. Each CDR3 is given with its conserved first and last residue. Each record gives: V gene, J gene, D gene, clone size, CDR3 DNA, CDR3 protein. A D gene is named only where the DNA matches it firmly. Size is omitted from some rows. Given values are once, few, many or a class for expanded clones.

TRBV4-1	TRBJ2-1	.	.	TGCGCCAGCAGCCAAGACAGGGTCAATGAGCAGTTCTTC	CASSQDRVNEQFF
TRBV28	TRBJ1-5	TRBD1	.	TGTGCCAGCAGTCAGACAGGGGATGTATATAGCAATCAGCCCCAGCATTTT	CASSQTGDVYSNQPQHF
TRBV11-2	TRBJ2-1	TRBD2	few	TGTGCCAGCACCGCACTAGCGGGGACCTACAATGAGCAGTTCTTC	CASTALAGTYNEQFF
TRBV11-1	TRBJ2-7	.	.	TGTGCCAGCAGCTTAGGCGGACGGATGATCTACGAGCAGTACTTC	CASSLGGRMIYEQYF
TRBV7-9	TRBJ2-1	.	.	TGTGCCAGCAGCGAGCAGGGCCTACCCTACAATGAGCAGTTCTTC	CASSEQGLPYNEQFF
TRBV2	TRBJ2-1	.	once	TGTGCCAGCAGCGTAGGTCGAGGGAGTGAGCAGTTCTTC	CASSVGRGSEQFF
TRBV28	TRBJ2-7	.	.	TGTGCCAGCAGTTTTGGCAGGGGGGTAGTCTACGAGCAGTACTTC	CASSFGRGVVYEQYF
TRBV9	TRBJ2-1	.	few	TGTGCCAGCAGCGCCCCCTACTCGAATGAGCAGTTCTTC	CASSAPYSNEQFF
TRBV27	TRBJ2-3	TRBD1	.	TGTGCCAGCAGTTTATTGTCCCGGACAGGGAGAACAGATACGCAGTATTTT	CASSLLSRTGRTDTQYF
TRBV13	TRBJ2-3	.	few	TGTGCCAGCAGCCCTAGGGGGACTCCAAGTTTTACGCAGTATTTT	CASSPRGTPSFTQYF
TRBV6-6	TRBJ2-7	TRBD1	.	TGTGCCAGCAGTTACTCTCCGACAGGGGTCTCCTACGAGCAGTACTTC	CASSYSPTGVSYEQYF
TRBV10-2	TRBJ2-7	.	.	TGCGCCAGCAGTGAAATTTCCCTGCTCGAGCAGTACTTC	CASSEISLLEQYF
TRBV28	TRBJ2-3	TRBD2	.	TGTGCCAGCAGTTTCGAGACTAGCGGCACAGATACGCAGTATTTT	CASSFETSGTDTQYF
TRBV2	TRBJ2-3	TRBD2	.	TGTGCCAGCAGTGGACTAGCACTACCTATTCACAAAGATACGCAGTATTTT	CASSGLALPIHKDTQYF
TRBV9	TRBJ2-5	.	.	TGTGCCAGCAGCGTTGAGGGGGAGATCCTGGAGACCCAGTACTTC	CASSVEGEILETQYF
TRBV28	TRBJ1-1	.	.	TGTGCCAGCAGCCATAACAGAAACACTGAAGCTTTCTTT	CASSHNRNTEAFF
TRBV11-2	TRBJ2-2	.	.	TGTGCCAGCAGCTTCCTGAGGAGGCAGAACACCGGGGAGCTGTTTTTT	CASSFLRRQNTGELFF
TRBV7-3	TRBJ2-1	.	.	TGTGCCAGCAGCAGGGGCGGGAACTACAATGAGCAGTTCTTC	CASSRGGNYNEQFF
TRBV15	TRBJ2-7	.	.	TGTGCCACTGCGATGCAGGGTCTTGGCGAGCAGTACTTC	CATAMQGLGEQYF
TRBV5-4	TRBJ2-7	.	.	TGTGCCAGCAGCTTGGAGGGGGTCTCCTACGAGCAGTACTTC	CASSLEGVSYEQYF
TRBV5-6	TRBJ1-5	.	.	TGTGCCAGCAGCTTGGGGGAATTGGGGCCCCAGCATTTT	CASSLGELGPQHF
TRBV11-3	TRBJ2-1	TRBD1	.	TGTGCCAGCAGCCCTCCTCCGGGACAGGGGGCCGATGAGCAGTTCTTC	CASSPPPGQGADEQFF
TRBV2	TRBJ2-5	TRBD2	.	TGTGCCAGCGGGCCGGGGCGGGAGGTTCCAGAGACCCAGTACTTC	CASGPGREVPETQYF
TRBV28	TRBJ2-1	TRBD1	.	TGTGCCAGCAGAGCCGGGACAGGGAAGTATGGGACCTACAATGAGCAGTTCTTC	CASRAGTGKYGTYNEQFF
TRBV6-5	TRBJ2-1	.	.	TGTGCCAGCAGTTACGGGAGGAAGAATGAGCAGTTCTTC	CASSYGRKNEQFF
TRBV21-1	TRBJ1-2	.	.	TGTGCCAGCAGCAAAGGAGAGGGTACCTTC	CASSKGEGTF
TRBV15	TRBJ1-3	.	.	TGTGCCACCAGCAGAGATCGAGGTACTGGAAACACCATATATTTT	CATSRDRGTGNTIYF